These T cell receptor beta chains were read from a single sample in a study of T cell responses to AZD1222 COVID-19 vaccine. Method: immunoSEQ multiplex PCR; TCRdb's copy keeps in-frame clones and lacks some. The data hold approximately 180,000 clones, with 85% to 90% observed a single time. Sequenced material: peripheral blood, taken on day 0 of AZD1222 vaccination. These receptors were obtained from an adult in good health. The CDR3 runs from the conserved cysteine through the conserved F or W. A D gene is named only where the DNA matches it firmly. The size entry is marked missing in some rows and otherwise reads once, few, many or a size class.

j_call: TRBJ2-7; clone_size: .; v_call: TRBV6-5; d_call: TRBD1; cdr3_aa: CASSRDRDYEQYF; cdr3_nt: TGTGCCAGCAGCAGGGACAGGGACTACGAGCAGTACTTC
j_call: TRBJ2-3; clone_size: .; v_call: TRBV11-2; d_call: .; cdr3_aa: CASSPQGPRTDTQYF; cdr3_nt: TGTGCCAGCAGCCCACAGGGACCACGCACAGATACGCAGTATTTT
j_call: TRBJ2-3; clone_size: .; v_call: TRBV30; d_call: TRBD2; cdr3_aa: CAWGQGLAGIDTQYF; cdr3_nt: TGTGCCTGGGGACAGGGACTAGCGGGGATAGATACGCAGTATTTT
j_call: TRBJ1-4; clone_size: once; v_call: TRBV5-1; d_call: .; cdr3_aa: CASSLRRGEGTNEKLFF; cdr3_nt: TGCGCCAGCAGCTTGAGACGGGGTGAGGGAACTAATGAAAAACTGTTTTTT
j_call: TRBJ1-5; clone_size: few; v_call: TRBV4-1; d_call: .; cdr3_aa: CASSQAGTGGNQPQHF; cdr3_nt: TGCGCCAGCAGCCAAGCGGGGACGGGAGGAAATCAGCCCCAGCATTTT
j_call: TRBJ1-2; clone_size: .; v_call: TRBV2; d_call: TRBD1; cdr3_aa: CASINRDRDGYTF; cdr3_nt: TGTGCCAGCATTAACCGGGACAGGGATGGCTACACCTTC
j_call: TRBJ2-7; clone_size: few; v_call: TRBV10-3; d_call: TRBD1; cdr3_aa: CAISESEDRGHEQYF; cdr3_nt: TGTGCCATCAGTGAGTCAGAGGACAGGGGGCACGAGCAGTACTTC
j_call: TRBJ2-7; clone_size: once; v_call: TRBV28; d_call: TRBD1; cdr3_aa: CASSSGTGLEQYF; cdr3_nt: TGTGCCAGCAGTTCCGGGACAGGGCTTGAGCAGTACTTC
j_call: TRBJ1-2; clone_size: .; v_call: TRBV6-2/TRBV6-3; d_call: .; cdr3_aa: CASSYTPNYGYTF; cdr3_nt: TGTGCCAGCAGTTACACTCCCAACTATGGCTACACCTTC
j_call: TRBJ2-3; clone_size: .; v_call: TRBV7-7; d_call: .; cdr3_aa: CASSLGTSRDTQYF; cdr3_nt: TGTGCCAGCAGCTTAGGCACGTCCAGAGATACGCAGTATTTT
j_call: TRBJ2-7; clone_size: once; v_call: TRBV10-3; d_call: TRBD1; cdr3_aa: CAISGTGTGAGEQYF; cdr3_nt: TGTGCCATCAGTGGGACCGGGACAGGGGCGGGGGAGCAGTACTTC
j_call: TRBJ2-7; clone_size: .; v_call: TRBV14; d_call: TRBD2; cdr3_aa: CASSQGEAGGSYEQYF; cdr3_nt: TGTGCCAGCAGCCAGGGTGAGGCGGGGGGGTCCTACGAGCAGTACTTC
j_call: TRBJ1-2; clone_size: .; v_call: TRBV10-1; d_call: .; cdr3_aa: CASSRDPNYGYTF; cdr3_nt: TGCGCCAGCAGTAGGGATCCCAACTATGGCTACACCTTC
j_call: TRBJ2-7; clone_size: .; v_call: TRBV6-5; d_call: TRBD1; cdr3_aa: CASIDRGQYEQYF; cdr3_nt: TGTGCCAGCATAGACAGGGGGCAGTACGAGCAGTACTTC
j_call: TRBJ1-1; clone_size: .; v_call: TRBV28; d_call: .; cdr3_aa: CASSLRDITEAFF; cdr3_nt: TGTGCCAGCAGTTTACGGGACATCACTGAAGCTTTCTTT
j_call: TRBJ1-1; clone_size: .; v_call: TRBV7-7; d_call: .; cdr3_aa: CASSAGTHTEAFF; cdr3_nt: TGTGCCAGCAGCGCCGGGACCCACACTGAAGCTTTCTTT
j_call: TRBJ2-7; clone_size: .; v_call: TRBV11-3; d_call: TRBD2; cdr3_aa: CASSSGLAGVHEQYF; cdr3_nt: TGTGCCAGCAGCTCAGGACTAGCGGGGGTCCACGAGCAGTACTTC
j_call: TRBJ1-2; clone_size: few; v_call: TRBV27; d_call: .; cdr3_aa: CASSLSLGAHGYTF; cdr3_nt: TGTGCCAGCAGTTTAAGTCTAGGGGCCCACGGCTACACCTTC
j_call: TRBJ1-6; clone_size: .; v_call: TRBV19; d_call: .; cdr3_aa: CASSLAGVRNSPLHF; cdr3_nt: TGTGCCAGTAGTCTGGCGGGGGTCCGGAATTCACCCCTCCACTTT
j_call: TRBJ1-2; clone_size: .; v_call: TRBV10-3; d_call: .; cdr3_aa: CAISETVNYGYTF; cdr3_nt: TGTGCCATCAGTGAAACAGTGAACTATGGCTACACCTTC
j_call: TRBJ2-1; clone_size: .; v_call: TRBV5-8; d_call: TRBD2; cdr3_aa: CASSLAGSSYNEQFF; cdr3_nt: TGTGCCAGCAGCTTAGCGGGGAGCTCCTACAATGAGCAGTTCTTC
j_call: TRBJ1-6; clone_size: .; v_call: TRBV14; d_call: .; cdr3_aa: CASSQLFNSPLHF; cdr3_nt: TGTGCCAGCAGCCAACTCTTCAATTCACCCCTCCACTTT
j_call: TRBJ2-7; clone_size: once; v_call: TRBV7-9; d_call: .; cdr3_aa: CASSLGHPSLDEQYF; cdr3_nt: TGTGCCAGCAGCTTAGGTCACCCCTCCCTCGACGAGCAGTACTTC
j_call: TRBJ1-6; clone_size: .; v_call: TRBV11-2; d_call: .; cdr3_aa: CASSQRGADSPLHF; cdr3_nt: TGTGCCAGCAGCCAACGGGGCGCGGATTCACCCCTCCACTTT
j_call: TRBJ1-3; clone_size: .; v_call: TRBV7-9; d_call: .; cdr3_aa: CASSFDGHSGNTIYF; cdr3_nt: TGTGCCAGCAGCTTCGACGGACACTCTGGAAACACCATATATTTT
j_call: TRBJ1-2; clone_size: .; v_call: TRBV6-5; d_call: .; cdr3_aa: CASSLKPRQYGYTF; cdr3_nt: TGTGCCAGCAGTTTAAAGCCTAGACAATATGGCTACACCTTC
j_call: TRBJ1-5; clone_size: .; v_call: TRBV30; d_call: .; cdr3_aa: CAWAPGTGTYQPQHF; cdr3_nt: TGTGCCTGGGCCCCAGGGACGGGTACATATCAGCCCCAGCATTTT
j_call: TRBJ1-5; clone_size: .; v_call: TRBV3-1/TRBV3-2; d_call: .; cdr3_aa: CASLPGWQPQHF; cdr3_nt: TGTGCCAGCCTTCCAGGGTGGCAGCCCCAGCATTTT